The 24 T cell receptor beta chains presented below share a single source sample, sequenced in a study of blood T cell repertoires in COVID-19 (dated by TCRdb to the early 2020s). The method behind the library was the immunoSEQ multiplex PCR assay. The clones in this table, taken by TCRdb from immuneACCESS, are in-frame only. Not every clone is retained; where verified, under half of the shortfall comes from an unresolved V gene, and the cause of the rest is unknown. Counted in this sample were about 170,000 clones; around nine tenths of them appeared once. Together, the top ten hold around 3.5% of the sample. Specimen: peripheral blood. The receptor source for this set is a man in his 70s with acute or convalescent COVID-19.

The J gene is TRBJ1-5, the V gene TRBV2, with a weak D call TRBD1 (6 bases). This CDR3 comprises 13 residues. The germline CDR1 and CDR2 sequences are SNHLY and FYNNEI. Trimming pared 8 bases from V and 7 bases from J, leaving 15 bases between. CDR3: CASGTGLRQPQHF. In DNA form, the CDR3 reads TGTGCCAGCGGAACAGGGTTGAGGCAGCCCCAGCATTTT.

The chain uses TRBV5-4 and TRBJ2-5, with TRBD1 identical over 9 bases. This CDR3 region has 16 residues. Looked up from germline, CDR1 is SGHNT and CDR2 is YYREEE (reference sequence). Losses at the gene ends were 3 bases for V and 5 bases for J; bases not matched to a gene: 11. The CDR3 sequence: CASSSTGGGLGETQYF. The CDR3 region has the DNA TGTGCCAGCAGCTCCACAGGGGGCGGCCTAGGGGAGACCCAGTACTTC. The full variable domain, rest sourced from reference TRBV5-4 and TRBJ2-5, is ETGVTQSPTHLIKTRGQQVTLRCSSQSGHNTVSWYQQALGQGPQFIFQYYREEENGRGNFPPRFSGLQFPNYSSELNVNALELDDSALYLCASSSTGGGLGETQYFGPGTRLLVL.

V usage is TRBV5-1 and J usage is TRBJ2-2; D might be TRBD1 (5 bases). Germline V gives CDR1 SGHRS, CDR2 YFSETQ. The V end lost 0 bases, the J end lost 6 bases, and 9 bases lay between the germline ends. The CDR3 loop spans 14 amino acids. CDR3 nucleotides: TGCGCCAGCAGCTTGGCCTCAGGGCCCGGGGAGCTGTTTTTT. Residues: CASSLASGPGELFF.

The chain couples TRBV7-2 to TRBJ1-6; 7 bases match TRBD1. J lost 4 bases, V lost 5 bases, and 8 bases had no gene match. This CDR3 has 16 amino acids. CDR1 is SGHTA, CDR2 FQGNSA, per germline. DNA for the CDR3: TGTGCCAGCAGCACCCGACAGGGTATTTATAATTCACCCCTCCACTTT. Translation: CASSTRQGIYNSPLHF.

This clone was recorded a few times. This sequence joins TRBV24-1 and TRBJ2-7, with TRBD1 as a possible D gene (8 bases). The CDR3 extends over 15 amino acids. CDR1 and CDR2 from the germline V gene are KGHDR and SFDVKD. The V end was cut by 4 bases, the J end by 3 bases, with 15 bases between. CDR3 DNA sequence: TGTGCCACCAGTGAGCCTACAGGGGGGGGCTACGAGCAGTACTTC. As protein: CATSEPTGGGYEQYF.

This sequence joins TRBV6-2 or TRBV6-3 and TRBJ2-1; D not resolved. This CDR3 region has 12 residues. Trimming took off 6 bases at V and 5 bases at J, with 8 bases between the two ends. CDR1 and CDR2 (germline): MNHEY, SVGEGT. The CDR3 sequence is CASSDWNNEQFF. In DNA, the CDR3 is TGTGCCAGCAGCGACTGGAACAATGAGCAGTTCTTC.

The CDR3 reads CASSNRVLDYEQYF. The CDR3 DNA sequence: TGTGCCAGCAGCAACAGGGTTTTGGATTACGAGCAGTACTTC. V usage is TRBV6-5 and J usage is TRBJ2-7, with D possibly matching TRBD1 (6 bases). V lost 6 bases and J 4 bases, leaving 16 bases between the germline ends. The CDR3 is made up of 14 amino acids. CDR1 and CDR2 from the germline V gene are MNHEY and SVGAGI.

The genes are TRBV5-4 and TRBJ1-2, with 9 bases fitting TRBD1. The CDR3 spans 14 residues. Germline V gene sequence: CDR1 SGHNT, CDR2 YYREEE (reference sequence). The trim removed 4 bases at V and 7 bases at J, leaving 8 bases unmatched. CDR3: CASSPRQGGGGYTF. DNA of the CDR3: TGTGCCAGCAGCCCTCGACAGGGGGGGGGTGGCTACACCTTC.

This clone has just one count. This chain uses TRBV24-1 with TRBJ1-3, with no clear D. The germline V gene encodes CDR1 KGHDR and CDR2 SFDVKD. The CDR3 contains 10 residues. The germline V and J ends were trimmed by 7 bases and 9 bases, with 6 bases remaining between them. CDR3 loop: CATSYGTIYF. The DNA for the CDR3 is TGTGCCACCAGCTACGGCACCATATATTTT.

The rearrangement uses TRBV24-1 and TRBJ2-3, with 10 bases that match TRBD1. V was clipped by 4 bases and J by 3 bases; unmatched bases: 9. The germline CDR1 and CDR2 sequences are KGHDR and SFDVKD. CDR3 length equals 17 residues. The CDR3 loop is CATSDPTAGQGTDTQYF. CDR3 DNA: TGTGCCACCAGTGACCCCACGGCGGGACAGGGGACAGATACGCAGTATTTT.

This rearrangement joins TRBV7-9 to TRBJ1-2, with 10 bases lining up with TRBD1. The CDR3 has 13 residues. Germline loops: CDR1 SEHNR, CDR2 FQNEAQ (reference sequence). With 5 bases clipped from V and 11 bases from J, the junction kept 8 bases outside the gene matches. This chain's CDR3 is CASSPGQGLSYTF. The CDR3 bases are TGTGCCAGCAGCCCGGGACAGGGGTTGAGTTACACCTTC.

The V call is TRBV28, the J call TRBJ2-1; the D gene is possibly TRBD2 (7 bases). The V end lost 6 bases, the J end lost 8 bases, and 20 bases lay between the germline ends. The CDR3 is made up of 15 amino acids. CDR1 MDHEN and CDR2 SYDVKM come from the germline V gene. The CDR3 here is CASRPSRGAVDEQFF. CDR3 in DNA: TGTGCCAGCAGACCTTCCCGGGGGGCTGTCGATGAGCAGTTCTTC.

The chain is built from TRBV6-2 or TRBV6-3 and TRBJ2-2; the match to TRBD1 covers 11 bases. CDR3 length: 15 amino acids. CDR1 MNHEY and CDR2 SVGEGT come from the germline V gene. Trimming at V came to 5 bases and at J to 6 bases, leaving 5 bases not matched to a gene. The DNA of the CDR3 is TGTGCCAGCAGTAGGACAGGGGGCGCGTCCGGGGAGCTGTTTTTT. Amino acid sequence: CASSRTGGASGELFF.

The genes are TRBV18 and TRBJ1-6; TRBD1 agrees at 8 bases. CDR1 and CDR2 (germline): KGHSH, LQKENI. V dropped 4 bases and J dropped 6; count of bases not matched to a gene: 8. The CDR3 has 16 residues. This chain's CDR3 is CASSRLDRALNSPLHF. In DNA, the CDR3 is TGTGCCAGCTCACGCCTGGACAGGGCCCTTAATTCACCCCTCCACTTT.

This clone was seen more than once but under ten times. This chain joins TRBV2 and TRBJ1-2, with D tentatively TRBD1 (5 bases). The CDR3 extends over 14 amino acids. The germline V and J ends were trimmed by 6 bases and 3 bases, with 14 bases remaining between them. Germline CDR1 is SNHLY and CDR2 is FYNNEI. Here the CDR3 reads CASRERTTYYGYTF. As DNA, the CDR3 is TGTGCCAGCAGAGAAAGGACAACCTACTATGGCTACACCTTC.

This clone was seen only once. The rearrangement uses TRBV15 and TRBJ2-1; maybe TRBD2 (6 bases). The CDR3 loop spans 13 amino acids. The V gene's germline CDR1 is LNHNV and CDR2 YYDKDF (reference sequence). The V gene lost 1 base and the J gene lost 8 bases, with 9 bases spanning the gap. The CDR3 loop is CATSRGGVDEQFF. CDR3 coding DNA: TGTGCCACCAGCAGAGGGGGGGTGGATGAGCAGTTCTTC.

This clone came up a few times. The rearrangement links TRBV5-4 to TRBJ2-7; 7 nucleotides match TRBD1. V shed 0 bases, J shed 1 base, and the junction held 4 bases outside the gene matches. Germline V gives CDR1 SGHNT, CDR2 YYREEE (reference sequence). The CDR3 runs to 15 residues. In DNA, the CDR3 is TGTGCCAGCAGCTTGGGACAGGGTCGTTCCTACGAGCAGTACTTC. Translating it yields CASSLGQGRSYEQYF. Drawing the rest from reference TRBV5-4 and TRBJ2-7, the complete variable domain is ETGVTQSPTHLIKTRGQQVTLRCSSQSGHNTVSWYQQALGQGPQFIFQYYREEENGRGNFPPRFSGLQFPNYSSELNVNALELDDSALYLCASSLGQGRSYEQYFGPGTRLTVT.

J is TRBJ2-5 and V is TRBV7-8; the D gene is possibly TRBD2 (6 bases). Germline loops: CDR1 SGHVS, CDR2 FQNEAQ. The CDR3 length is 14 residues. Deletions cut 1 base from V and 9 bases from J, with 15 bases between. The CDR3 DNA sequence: TGTGCCAGCAGCTTAGGGCTAGCGACTGAGGCCCAGTACTTC. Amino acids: CASSLGLATEAQYF.

CDR3 in DNA: TGTGCCAGCAGCAGAGGACTAGCGGGAGGCGATACGCAGTATTTT. Its translation is CASSRGLAGGDTQYF. This rearrangement joins TRBV28 to TRBJ2-3; 14 bases fit TRBD2. The J segment lost 6 bases and the V segment lost 6 bases, leaving 5 bases of the junction unmatched. Germline CDR1 reads MDHEN; CDR2 reads SYDVKM. The CDR3 contains 15 residues.

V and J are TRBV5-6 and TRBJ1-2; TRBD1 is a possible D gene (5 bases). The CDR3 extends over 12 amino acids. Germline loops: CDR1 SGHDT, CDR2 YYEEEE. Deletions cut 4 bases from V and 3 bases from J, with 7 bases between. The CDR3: CASSRDYYGYTF. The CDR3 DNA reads TGTGCCAGCAGCCGGGACTACTATGGCTACACCTTC.

The CDR3 nucleotides read TGTGCCAGCGCCCTCAGGGGGGCCGGGTCTGAGACCCAGTACTTC. Translating gives CASALRGAGSETQYF. V usage is TRBV5-5 and J usage is TRBJ2-5; TRBD1 might be the D (7 bases). CDR3 length: 15 residues. The V end was cut by 7 bases, the J end by 5 bases, with 21 bases between. The germline V gene encodes CDR1 SGHKS and CDR2 YYEKEE (reference sequence). Full variable domain (missing parts from reference TRBV5-5 and TRBJ2-5): DAGVTQSPTHLIKTRGQQVTLRCSPISGHKSVSWYQQVLGQGPQFIFQYYEKEERGRGNFPDRFSARQFPNYSSELNVNALLLGDSALYLCASALRGAGSETQYFGPGTRLLVL.

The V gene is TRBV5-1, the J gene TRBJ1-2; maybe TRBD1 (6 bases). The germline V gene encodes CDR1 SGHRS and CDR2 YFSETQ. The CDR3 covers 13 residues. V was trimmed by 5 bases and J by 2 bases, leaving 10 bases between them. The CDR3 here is CASSQQGNYGYTF. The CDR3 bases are TGCGCCAGCAGTCAACAGGGAAACTATGGCTACACCTTC.

The DNA of the CDR3 is TGCGCCAGCAGCTTGGCCGACGGGGGACAGCCCCAGCATTTT. Its translation: CASSLADGGQPQHF. The gene calls are TRBV5-1 and TRBJ1-5, with a weak D call TRBD1 (5 bases). CDR1 is SGHRS and CDR2 is YFSETQ in the germline V gene. V was pared by 0 bases and J by 7 bases, with 11 bases between. The CDR3 covers 14 residues.

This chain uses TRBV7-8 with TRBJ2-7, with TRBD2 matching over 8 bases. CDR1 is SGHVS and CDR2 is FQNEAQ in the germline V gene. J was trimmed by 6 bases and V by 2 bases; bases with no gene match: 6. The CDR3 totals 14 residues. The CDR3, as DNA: TGTGCCAGCAGCTTACGGGAGGGGTTGGTCGAGCAGTACTTC. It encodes CASSLREGLVEQYF. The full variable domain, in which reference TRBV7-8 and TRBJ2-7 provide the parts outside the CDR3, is GAGVSQSPRYKVAKRGQDVALRCDPISGHVSLFWYQQALGQGPEFLTYFQNEAQLDKSGLPSDRFFAERPEGSVSTLKIQRTQQEDSAVYLCASSLREGLVEQYFGPGTRLTVT.